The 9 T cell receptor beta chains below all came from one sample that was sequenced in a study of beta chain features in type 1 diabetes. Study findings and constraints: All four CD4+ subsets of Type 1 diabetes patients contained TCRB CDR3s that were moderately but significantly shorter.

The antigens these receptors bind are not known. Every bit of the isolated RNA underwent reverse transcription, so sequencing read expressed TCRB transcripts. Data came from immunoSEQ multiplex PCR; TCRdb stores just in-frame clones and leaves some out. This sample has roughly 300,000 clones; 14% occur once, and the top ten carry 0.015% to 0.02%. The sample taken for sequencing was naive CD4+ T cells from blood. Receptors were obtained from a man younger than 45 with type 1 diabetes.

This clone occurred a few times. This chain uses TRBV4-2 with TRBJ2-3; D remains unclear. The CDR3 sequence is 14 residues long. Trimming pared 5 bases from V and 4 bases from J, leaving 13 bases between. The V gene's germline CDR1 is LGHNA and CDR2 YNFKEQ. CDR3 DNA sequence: TGTGCCAGCAGCGGATCCGGGTTACCAGATACGCAGTATTTT. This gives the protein CASSGSGLPDTQYF.

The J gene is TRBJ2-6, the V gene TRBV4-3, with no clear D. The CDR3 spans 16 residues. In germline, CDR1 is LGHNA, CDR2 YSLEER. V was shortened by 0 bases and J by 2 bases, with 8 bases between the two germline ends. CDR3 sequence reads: CASSQERSPGANVLTF. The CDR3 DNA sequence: TGCGCCAGCAGCCAAGAGAGGTCGCCTGGGGCCAACGTCCTGACTTTC.

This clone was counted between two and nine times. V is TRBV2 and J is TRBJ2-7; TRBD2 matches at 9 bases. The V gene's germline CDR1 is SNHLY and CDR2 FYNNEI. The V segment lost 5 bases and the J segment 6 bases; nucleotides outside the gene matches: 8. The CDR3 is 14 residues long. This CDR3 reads CASSPEGLAVEQYF. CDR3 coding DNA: TGTGCCAGCAGTCCCGAGGGACTAGCTGTCGAGCAGTACTTC.

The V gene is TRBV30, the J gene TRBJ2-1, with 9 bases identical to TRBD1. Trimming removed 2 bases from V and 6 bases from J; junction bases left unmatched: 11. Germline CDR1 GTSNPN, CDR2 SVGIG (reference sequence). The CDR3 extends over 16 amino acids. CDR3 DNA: TGTGCCTGGAGTACTCCCGGGACAGGGAGCGGCAATGAGCAGTTCTTC. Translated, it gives CAWSTPGTGSGNEQFF.

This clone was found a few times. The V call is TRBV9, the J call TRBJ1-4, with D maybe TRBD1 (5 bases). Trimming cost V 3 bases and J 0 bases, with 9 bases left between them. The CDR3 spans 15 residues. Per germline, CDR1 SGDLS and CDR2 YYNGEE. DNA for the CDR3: TGTGCCAGCAGCGAGCTAGGGGCAACTAATGAAAAACTGTTTTTT. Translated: CASSELGATNEKLFF. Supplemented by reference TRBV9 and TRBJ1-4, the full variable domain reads DSGVTQTPKHLITATGQRVTLRCSPRSGDLSVYWYQQSLDQGLQFLIQYYNGEERAKGNILERFSAQQFPDLHSELNLSSLELGDSALYFCASSELGATNEKLFFGSGTQLSVL.

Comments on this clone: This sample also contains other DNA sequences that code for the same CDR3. CDR3 nucleotides: TGTGCCAGCAGGACTGCCTACGAGCAGTACTTC. It is translated as CASRTAYEQYF. The chain employs TRBV6-5 and TRBJ2-7; D uncertain. Germline assignment: CDR1 MNHEY and CDR2 SVGAGI. The length of the CDR3 is 11 residues. V was trimmed by 6 bases and J by 2 bases, leaving 5 bases between them.

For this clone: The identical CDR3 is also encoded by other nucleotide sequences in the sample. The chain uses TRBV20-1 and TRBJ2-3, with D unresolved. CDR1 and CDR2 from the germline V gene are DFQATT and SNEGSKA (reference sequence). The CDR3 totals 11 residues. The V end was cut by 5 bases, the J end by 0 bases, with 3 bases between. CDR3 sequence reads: CSALSTDTQYF. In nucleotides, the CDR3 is TGCAGTGCTCTTAGCACAGATACGCAGTATTTT.

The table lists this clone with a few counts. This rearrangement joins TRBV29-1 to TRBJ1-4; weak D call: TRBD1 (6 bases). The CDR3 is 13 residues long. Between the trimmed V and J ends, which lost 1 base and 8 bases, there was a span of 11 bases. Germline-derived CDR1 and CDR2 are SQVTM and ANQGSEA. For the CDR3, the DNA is TGCAGCGTTGAAGTGGACAGATCGGAAAAACTGTTTTTT. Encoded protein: CSVEVDRSEKLFF. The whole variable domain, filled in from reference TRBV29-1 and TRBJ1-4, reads SAVISQKPSRDICQRGTSLTIQCQVDSQVTMMFWYRQQPGQSLTLIATANQGSEATYESGFVIDKFPISRPNLTFSTLTVSNMSPEDSSIYLCSVEVDRSEKLFFGSGTQLSVL.

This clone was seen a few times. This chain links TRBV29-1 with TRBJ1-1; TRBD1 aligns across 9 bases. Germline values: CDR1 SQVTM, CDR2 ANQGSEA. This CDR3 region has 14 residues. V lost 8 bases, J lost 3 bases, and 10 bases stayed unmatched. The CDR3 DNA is TGCAGCATCAAACAGGGGGCGGGTGACACTGAAGCTTTCTTT. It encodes CSIKQGAGDTEAFF.